The 10 T cell receptor beta chains below all came from one sample that was sequenced in a study of T cell responses to AZD1222 COVID-19 vaccine. Repertoires were generated with immunoSEQ multiplex PCR, while TCRdb's copy carries only in-frame clones and drops some. The table lists around 150,000 clones, approximately 92% of them singletons. The material sequenced was peripheral blood, taken 28 days after the second AZD1222 dose. The receptors were sampled from an adult who received the AZD1222 COVID-19 vaccine.

CDR3 DNA: TGTGCCAGCAGCGGAGGGACAGGGGGCTTCTATGGCTACACCTTC. It codes for CASSGGTGGFYGYTF. The gene calls are TRBV9 and TRBJ1-2, with TRBD1 identical over 12 bases. The V gene's germline CDR1 is SGDLS and CDR2 YYNGEE. V lost 3 bases to trimming and J lost 4 bases; unmatched junction nucleotides: 4. This CDR3 comprises 15 residues. Complete variable domain (other parts from reference TRBV9 and TRBJ1-2): DSGVTQTPKHLITATGQRVTLRCSPRSGDLSVYWYQQSLDQGLQFLIQYYNGEERAKGNILERFSAQQFPDLHSELNLSSLELGDSALYFCASSGGTGGFYGYTFGSGTRLTVV.

The rearrangement joins TRBV11-2 to TRBJ1-2; D may be TRBD1 (6 bases). Trimming took off 4 bases at V and 3 bases at J, with 15 bases between the two ends. The CDR3 is 15 residues long. Germline values: CDR1 SGHAT, CDR2 FQNNGV. The CDR3 sequence: CASSSLTGIHYGYTF. The CDR3 nucleotides read TGTGCCAGCAGCTCACTTACAGGGATCCACTATGGCTACACCTTC.

The chain combines TRBV4-1 with TRBJ1-4; D gene ambiguous. Germline CDR1 reads MGHRA; CDR2 reads YSYEKL. V was cut by 4 bases and J by 7 bases, with 13 bases left in between. This CDR3 contains 14 residues. The DNA of the CDR3 is TGCGCCAGCAGCCTAAACCCTGCAGGTGAAAAACTGTTTTTT. It is translated as CASSLNPAGEKLFF.

The chain carries TRBV2 and TRBJ2-3; possible D gene TRBD1, 5 bases. Trimming took off 6 bases at V and 1 base at J, with 14 bases between the two ends. This CDR3 contains 15 residues. CDR1 is SNHLY and CDR2 is FYNNEI in the germline V gene. CDR3 residues: CASSLDQTGTDTQYF. CDR3 in DNA: TGTGCCAGCAGCCTGGACCAGACAGGCACAGATACGCAGTATTTT.

The count of this clone is one. This chain joins TRBV19 and TRBJ1-2, with D uncertain. The CDR3 sequence is 11 residues long. The germline V and J ends were trimmed by 1 base and 5 bases, with 2 bases remaining between them. In germline, CDR1 is LNHDA, CDR2 SQIVND (reference sequence). The CDR3 nucleotides are TGTGCCAGTAGTATAGGGTATGGCTACACCTTC. It codes for CASSIGYGYTF.

The chain combines TRBV7-3 with TRBJ1-2; the match to TRBD1 covers 7 bases. The CDR3 runs to 13 residues. Trimming took 5 bases from V and 8 from J; bases not matched to a gene: 8. Germline values: CDR1 SGHTA, CDR2 FQGTGA. The CDR3 DNA is TGTGCCAGCAGCCCCCGACAGGGCGGCGGCTACACCTTC. Translated: CASSPRQGGGYTF.

The V and J genes are TRBV5-8 and TRBJ1-1; 7 nucleotides match TRBD1. Germline loops: CDR1 SGHTS, CDR2 YDEGEE. This CDR3 is 16 amino acids long. V was clipped by 2 bases and J by 1 base; unmatched bases: 8. This CDR3 is CASSFRQGGTNTEAFF. The CDR3 DNA sequence: TGTGCCAGCAGCTTTAGGCAGGGGGGGACGAACACTGAAGCTTTCTTT.

The V and J genes are TRBV6-5 and TRBJ2-5, with D hard to call. Germline assignment: CDR1 MNHEY and CDR2 SVGAGI. Trimming cost V 3 bases and J 5 bases, with 10 bases left between them. CDR3 length equals 13 residues. CDR3 amino acids: CASSYGVGETQYF. Written as DNA, the CDR3 is TGTGCCAGCAGTTATGGGGTGGGGGAGACCCAGTACTTC.

This chain joins TRBV30 and TRBJ1-3, with D possibly matching TRBD1 (6 bases). In germline, CDR1 is GTSNPN, CDR2 SVGIG (reference sequence). This CDR3 has 13 amino acids. V lost 8 bases and J 2 bases, leaving 13 bases between the germline ends. The CDR3 DNA sequence: TGTGCCCGAACCAGGGGTGCTGGAAACACCATATATTTT. It is translated as CARTRGAGNTIYF.

In DNA form, the CDR3 reads TGCGCCAGCAGAACCGGGACTAGCAGTCGGGATACGCAGTATTTT. Its protein product is CASRTGTSSRDTQYF. V and J are TRBV5-1 and TRBJ2-3; 9 bases match TRBD2. Germline-derived CDR1 and CDR2 are SGHRS and YFSETQ. This CDR3 has 15 amino acids. V gave up 5 bases and J gave up 6 bases; unmatched junction bases: 10.